The entry below gives a single T cell receptor beta chain sequence along with its context. As yet, its antigen is unknown. The CDR3 has 19 amino acids. V lost 0 bases, J lost 0 bases, and 11 bases stayed unmatched. Germline CDR1 LGHNA, CDR2 YNFKEQ. These data originate in a study of cytomegalovirus exposure and HLA in healthy donors. Amplification used 60 Vbeta primers and 13 Jbeta primers. The protocol was immunoSEQ multiplex PCR, while the TCRdb copy is restricted to in-frame clones and leaves out a portion. The sample yields fewer than 140,000 clones, roughly 80% seen once. Findings of the study overall: An analysis was carried out at a later point. It showed that HLA-associated TCR beta chains were more clonally expanded than equally common non-associated chains.

The sample taken for sequencing was PBMCs. This TCR came from a man aged 55 to 70 in good health and CMV-seronegative. The rearrangement uses TRBV4-2 and TRBJ1-2; TRBD1 matches at 9 bases. The chain's CDR3 is CASSQDVIGTGTSNYGYTF. The CDR3 bases are TGTGCCAGCAGCCAAGACGTCATCGGGACAGGGACTTCTAACTATGGCTACACCTTC.